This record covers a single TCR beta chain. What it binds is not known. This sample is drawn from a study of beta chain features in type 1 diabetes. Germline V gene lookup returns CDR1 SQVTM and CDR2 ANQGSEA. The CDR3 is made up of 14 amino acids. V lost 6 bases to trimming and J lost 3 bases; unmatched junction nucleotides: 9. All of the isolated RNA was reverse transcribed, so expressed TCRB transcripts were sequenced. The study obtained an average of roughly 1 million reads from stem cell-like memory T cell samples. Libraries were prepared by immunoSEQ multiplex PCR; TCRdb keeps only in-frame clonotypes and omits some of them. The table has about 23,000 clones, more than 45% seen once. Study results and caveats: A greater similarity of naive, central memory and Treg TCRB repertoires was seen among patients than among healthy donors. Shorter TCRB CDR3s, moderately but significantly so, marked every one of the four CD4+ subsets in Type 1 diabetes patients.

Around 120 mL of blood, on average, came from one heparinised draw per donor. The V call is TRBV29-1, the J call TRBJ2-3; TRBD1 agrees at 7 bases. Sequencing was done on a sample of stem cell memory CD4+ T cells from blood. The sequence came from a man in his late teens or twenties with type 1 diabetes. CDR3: CSVNRDSGTDTQYF. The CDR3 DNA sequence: TGCAGCGTCAACCGGGACAGTGGGACAGATACGCAGTATTTT.